This T cell receptor (beta chain) was captured by sequencing in a study of cytomegalovirus exposure and HLA in healthy donors. This clone was seen once. The CDR3 sequence is 15 residues long. V lost 6 bases and J 0 bases, leaving 15 bases between the germline ends. Germline CDR1 is WNHNN and CDR2 is SYGVQD (reference sequence). Both 60 Vbeta primers and 13 Jbeta primers went into the PCR. Method: immunoSEQ multiplex PCR; TCRdb's copy keeps in-frame clones and lacks some. This table holds some 150,000 clones, over 70% found once. The sample consisted of PBMCs. The TCR was taken from a man aged 25-45 years in good health and CMV-seropositive. The rearrangement links TRBV10-1 to TRBJ2-7; D not resolved. CDR3 bases: TGCGCCAGCAGCGCTTTAGAAGATAGCTCCTACGAGCAGTACTTC. Translated, it gives CASSALEDSSYEQYF.